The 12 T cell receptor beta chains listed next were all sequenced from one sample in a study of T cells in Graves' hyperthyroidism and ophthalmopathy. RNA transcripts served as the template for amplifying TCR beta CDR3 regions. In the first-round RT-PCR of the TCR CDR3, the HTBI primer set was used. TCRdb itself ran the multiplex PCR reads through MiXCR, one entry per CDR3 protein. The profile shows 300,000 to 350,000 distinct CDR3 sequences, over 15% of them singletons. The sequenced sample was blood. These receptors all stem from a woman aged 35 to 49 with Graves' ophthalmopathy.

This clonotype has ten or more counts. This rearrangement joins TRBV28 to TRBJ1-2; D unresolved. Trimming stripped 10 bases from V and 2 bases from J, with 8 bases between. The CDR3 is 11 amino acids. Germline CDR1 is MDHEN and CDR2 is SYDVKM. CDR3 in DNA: TGTGCCATCGCGGACAACTATGGCTACACCTTC. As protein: CAIADNYGYTF.

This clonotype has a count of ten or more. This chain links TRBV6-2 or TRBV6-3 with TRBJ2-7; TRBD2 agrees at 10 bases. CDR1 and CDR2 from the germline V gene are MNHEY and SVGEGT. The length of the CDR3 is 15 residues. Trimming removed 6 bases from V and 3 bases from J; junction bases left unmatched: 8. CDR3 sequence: CASRKAGTSVYEQYF. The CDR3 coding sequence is TGTGCCAGCAGAAAAGCCGGGACTAGCGTCTACGAGCAGTACTTC.

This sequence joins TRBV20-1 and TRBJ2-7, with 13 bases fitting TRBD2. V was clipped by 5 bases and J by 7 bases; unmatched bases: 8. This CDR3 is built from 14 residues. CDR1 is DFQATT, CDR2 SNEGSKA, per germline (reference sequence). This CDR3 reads CSAGGTSGAGEQYF. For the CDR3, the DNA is TGCAGTGCTGGAGGGACTAGCGGGGCGGGGGAGCAGTACTTC.

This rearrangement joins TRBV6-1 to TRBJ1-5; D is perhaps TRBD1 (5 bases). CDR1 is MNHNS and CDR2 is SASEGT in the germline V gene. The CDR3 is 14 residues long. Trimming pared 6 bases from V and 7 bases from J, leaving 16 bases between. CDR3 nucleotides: TGTGCCAGCAGCGGAGGGGACTCCCTCCAGCCCCAGCATTTT. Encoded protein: CASSGGDSLQPQHF.

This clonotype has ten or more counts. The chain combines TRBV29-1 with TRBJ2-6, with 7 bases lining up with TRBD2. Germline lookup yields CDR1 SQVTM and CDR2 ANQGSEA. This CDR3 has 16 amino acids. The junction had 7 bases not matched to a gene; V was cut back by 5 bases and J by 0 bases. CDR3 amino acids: CSVIAGVSSGANVLTF. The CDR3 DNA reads TGCAGCGTTATTGCGGGGGTTAGCTCTGGGGCCAACGTCCTGACTTTC.

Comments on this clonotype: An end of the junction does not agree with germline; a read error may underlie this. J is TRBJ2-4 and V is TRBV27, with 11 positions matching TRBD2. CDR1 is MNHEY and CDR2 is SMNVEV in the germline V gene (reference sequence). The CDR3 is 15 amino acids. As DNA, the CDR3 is TGTGCCAGCAGTTCAATAGCGGGAGGGAAGAACATTCAGCACTTC. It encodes CASSSIAGGKNIQHF.

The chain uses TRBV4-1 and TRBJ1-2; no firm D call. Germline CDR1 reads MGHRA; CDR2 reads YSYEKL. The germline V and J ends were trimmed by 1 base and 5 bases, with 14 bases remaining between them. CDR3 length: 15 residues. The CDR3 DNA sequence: TGCGCCAGCAGCCAAGGTCGCCTTGGGTTATATGGCTACACCTTC. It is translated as CASSQGRLGLYGYTF.

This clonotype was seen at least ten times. The CDR3 region is CASSQASGPGGYTF. CDR3 sequence (DNA): TGCGCCAGCAGCCAAGCGTCAGGGCCTGGTGGCTACACCTTC. The chain has TRBV4-1 and TRBJ1-2, with a possible D match to TRBD1 (5 bases). This CDR3 is 14 amino acids long. Trimming removed 1 base from V and 7 bases from J, with 13 bases in between. Per the germline V gene, CDR1 is MGHRA and CDR2 is YSYEKL.

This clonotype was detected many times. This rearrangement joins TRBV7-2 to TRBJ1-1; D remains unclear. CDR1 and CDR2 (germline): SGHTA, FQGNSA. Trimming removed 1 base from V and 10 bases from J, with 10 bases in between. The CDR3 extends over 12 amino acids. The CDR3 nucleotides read TGTGCCAGCAGCTTAGGAAGTATCTCAGCTTTCTTT. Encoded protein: CASSLGSISAFF.

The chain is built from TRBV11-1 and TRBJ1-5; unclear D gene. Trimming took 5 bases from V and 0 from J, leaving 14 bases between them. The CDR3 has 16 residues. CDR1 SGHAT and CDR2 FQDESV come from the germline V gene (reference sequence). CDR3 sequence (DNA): TGTGCCAGCAGCCACTGGCCCAAAGATAGCAATCAGCCCCAGCATTTT. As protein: CASSHWPKDSNQPQHF.

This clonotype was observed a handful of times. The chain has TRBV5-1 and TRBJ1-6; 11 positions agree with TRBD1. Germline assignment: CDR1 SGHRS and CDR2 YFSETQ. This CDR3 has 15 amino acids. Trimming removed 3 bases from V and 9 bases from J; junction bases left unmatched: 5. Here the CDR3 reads CASSWTGGVTSPLHF. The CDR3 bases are TGCGCCAGCAGCTGGACAGGGGGCGTAACTTCACCCCTCCACTTT.

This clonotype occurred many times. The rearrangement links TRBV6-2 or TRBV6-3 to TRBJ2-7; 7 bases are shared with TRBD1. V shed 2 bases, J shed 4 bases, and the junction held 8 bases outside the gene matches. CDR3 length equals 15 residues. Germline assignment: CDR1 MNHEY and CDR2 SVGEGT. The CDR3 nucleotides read TGTGCCAGCAGTTACGACGACAGGGCCATATACGAGCAGTACTTC. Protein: CASSYDDRAIYEQYF.